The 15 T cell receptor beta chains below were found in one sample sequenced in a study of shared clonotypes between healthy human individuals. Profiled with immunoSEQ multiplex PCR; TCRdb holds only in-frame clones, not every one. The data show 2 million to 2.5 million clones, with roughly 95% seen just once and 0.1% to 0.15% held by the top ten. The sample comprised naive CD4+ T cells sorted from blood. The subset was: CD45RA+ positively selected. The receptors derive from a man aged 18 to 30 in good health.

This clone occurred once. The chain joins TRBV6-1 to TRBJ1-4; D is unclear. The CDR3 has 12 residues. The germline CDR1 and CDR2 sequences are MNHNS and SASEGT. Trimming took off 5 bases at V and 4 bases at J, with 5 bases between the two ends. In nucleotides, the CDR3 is TGTGCCAGCAGTTTACGTAATGAAAAACTGTTTTTT. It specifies CASSLRNEKLFF.

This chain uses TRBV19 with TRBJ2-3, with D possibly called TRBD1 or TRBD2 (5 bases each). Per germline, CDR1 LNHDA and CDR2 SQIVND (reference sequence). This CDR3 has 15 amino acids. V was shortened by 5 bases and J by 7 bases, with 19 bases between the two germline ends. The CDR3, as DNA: TGTGCCAGTAGTGGGACGGGGACGCTAACCAATACGCAGTATTTT. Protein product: CASSGTGTLTNTQYF.

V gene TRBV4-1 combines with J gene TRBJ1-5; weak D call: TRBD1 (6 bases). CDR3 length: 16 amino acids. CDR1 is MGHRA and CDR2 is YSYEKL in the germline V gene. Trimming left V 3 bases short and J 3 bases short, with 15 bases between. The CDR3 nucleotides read TGCGCCAGCAGCCAGGATATACCGGGACACAATCAGCCCCAGCATTTT. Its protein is CASSQDIPGHNQPQHF.

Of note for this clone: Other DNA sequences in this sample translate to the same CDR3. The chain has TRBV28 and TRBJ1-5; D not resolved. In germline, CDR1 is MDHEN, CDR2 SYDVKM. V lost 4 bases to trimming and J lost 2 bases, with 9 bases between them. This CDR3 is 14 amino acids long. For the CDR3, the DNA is TGTGCCAGCAGTTCTCCTGGAGGCAATCAGCCCCAGCATTTT. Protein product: CASSSPGGNQPQHF.

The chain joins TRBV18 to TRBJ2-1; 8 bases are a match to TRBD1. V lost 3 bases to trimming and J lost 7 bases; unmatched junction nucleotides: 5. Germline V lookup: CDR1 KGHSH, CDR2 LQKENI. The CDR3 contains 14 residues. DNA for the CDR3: TGTGCCAGCTCACCGTACGGACAGGGTAATGAGCAGTTCTTC. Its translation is CASSPYGQGNEQFF.

The CDR3 nucleotides are TGTGCCAGCAGCCCAGACAGTTTAAGGTACACTGAAGCTTTCTTT. Its protein product is CASSPDSLRYTEAFF. The chain links TRBV9 to TRBJ1-1; weak D call: TRBD1 (5 bases). The CDR3 has 15 residues. Trimming took off 4 bases at V and 3 bases at J, with 16 bases between the two ends. Germline V gene sequence: CDR1 SGDLS, CDR2 YYNGEE.

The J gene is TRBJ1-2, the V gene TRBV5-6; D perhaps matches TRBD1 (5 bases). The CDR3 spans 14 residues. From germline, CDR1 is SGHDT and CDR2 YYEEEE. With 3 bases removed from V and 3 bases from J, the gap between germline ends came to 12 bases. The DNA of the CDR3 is TGTGCCAGCAGCTGGGGGGGTATGGACTATGGCTACACCTTC. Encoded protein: CASSWGGMDYGYTF.

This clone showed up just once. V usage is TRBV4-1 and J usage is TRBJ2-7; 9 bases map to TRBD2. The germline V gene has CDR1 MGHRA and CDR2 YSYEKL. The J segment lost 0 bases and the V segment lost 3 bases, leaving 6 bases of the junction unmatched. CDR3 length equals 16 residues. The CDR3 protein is CASSHLAGHSSYEQYF. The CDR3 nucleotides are TGCGCCAGCAGCCATCTAGCGGGGCATAGCTCCTACGAGCAGTACTTC.

The CDR3 DNA reads as TGTGCCAGCAGTACTACAGGGGGCACAGATACGCAGTATTTT. Translation gives CASSTTGGTDTQYF. This chain joins TRBV6-5 and TRBJ2-3; the match to TRBD1 covers 7 bases. Losses at the gene ends were 5 bases for V and 1 base for J; bases not matched to a gene: 3. CDR1 is MNHEY, CDR2 SVGAGI, per germline. CDR3 length: 14 amino acids.

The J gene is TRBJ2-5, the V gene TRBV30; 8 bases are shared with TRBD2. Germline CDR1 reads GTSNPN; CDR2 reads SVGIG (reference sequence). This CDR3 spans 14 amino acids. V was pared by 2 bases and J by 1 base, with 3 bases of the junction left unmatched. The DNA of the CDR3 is TGTGCCTGGAGTTACGGACTAGCCCAAGAGACCCAGTACTTC. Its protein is CAWSYGLAQETQYF.

CDR3 bases: TGTGCCAGCAGCGTAGGAGGAGCTAACCGAGAGACCCAGTACTTC. It specifies CASSVGGANRETQYF. J is TRBJ2-5 and V is TRBV9; the D is unclear. Germline loops: CDR1 SGDLS, CDR2 YYNGEE. Trimming stripped 0 bases from V and 4 bases from J, with 13 bases between. The CDR3 loop spans 15 amino acids.

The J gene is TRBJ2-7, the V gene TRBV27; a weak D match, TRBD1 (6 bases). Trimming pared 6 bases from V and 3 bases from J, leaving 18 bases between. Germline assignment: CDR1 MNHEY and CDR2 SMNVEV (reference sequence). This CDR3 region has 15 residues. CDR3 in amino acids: CASSRPTGALYEQYF. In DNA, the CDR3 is TGTGCCAGCAGCCGACCGACAGGAGCCCTCTACGAGCAGTACTTC.

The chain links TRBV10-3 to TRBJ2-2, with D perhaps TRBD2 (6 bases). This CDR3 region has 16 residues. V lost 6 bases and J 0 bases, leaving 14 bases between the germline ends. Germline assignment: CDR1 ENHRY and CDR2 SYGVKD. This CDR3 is CAISHGGLTNTGELFF. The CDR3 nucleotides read TGTGCCATCAGCCATGGGGGACTGACGAACACCGGGGAGCTGTTTTTT.

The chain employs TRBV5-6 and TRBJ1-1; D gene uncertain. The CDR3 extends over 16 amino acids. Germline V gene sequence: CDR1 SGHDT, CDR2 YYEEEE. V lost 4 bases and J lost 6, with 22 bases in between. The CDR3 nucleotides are TGTGCCAGCAGCACCGATCTAGGCAACTCGATCGCTGAAGCTTTCTTT. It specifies CASSTDLGNSIAEAFF. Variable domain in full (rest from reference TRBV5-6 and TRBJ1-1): DAGVTQSPTHLIKTRGQQVTLRCSPKSGHDTVSWYQQALGQGPQFIFQYYEEEERQRGNFPDRFSGHQFPNYSSELNVNALLLGDSALYLCASSTDLGNSIAEAFFGQGTRLTVV.

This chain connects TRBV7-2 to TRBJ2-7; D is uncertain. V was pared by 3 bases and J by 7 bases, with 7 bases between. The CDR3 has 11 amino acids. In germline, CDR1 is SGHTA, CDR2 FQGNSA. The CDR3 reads CASSFASEQYF. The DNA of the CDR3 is TGTGCCAGCAGCTTTGCCTCGGAGCAGTACTTC. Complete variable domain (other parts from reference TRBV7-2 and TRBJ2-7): GAGVSQSPSNKVTEKGKDVELRCDPISGHTALYWYRQSLGQGLEFLIYFQGNSAPDKSGLPSDRFSAERTGGSVSTLTIQRTQQEDSAVYLCASSFASEQYFGPGTRLTVT.